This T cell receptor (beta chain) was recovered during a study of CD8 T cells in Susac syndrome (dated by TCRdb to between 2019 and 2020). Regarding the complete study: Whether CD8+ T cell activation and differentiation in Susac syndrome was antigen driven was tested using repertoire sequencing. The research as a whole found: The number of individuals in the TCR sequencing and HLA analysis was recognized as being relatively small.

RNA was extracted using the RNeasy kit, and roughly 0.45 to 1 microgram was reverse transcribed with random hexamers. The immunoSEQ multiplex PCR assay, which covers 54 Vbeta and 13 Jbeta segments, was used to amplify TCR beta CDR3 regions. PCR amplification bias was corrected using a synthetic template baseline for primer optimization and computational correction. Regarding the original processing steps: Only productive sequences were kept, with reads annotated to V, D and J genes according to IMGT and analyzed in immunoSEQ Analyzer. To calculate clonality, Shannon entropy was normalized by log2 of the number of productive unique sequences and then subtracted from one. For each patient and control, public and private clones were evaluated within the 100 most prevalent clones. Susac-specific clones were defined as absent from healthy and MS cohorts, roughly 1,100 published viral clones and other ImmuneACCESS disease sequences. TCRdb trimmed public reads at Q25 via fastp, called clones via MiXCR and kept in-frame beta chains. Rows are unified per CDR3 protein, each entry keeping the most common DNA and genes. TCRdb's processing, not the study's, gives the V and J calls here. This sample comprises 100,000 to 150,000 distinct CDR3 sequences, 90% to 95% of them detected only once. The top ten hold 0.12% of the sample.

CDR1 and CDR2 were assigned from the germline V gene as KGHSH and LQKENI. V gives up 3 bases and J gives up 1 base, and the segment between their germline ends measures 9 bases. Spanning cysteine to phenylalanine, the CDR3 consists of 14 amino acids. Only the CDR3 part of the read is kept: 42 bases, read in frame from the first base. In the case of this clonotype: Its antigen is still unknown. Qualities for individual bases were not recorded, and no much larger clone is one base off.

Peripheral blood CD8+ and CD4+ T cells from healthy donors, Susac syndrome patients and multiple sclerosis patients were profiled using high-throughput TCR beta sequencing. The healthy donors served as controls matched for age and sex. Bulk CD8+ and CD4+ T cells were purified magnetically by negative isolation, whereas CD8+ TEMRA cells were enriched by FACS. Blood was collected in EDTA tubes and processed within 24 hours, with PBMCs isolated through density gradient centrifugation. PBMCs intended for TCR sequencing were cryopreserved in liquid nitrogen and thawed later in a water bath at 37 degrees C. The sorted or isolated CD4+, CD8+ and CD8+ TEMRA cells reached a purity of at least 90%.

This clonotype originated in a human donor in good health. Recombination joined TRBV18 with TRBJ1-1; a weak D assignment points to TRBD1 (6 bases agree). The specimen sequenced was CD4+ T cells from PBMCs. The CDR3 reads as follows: CASSPRTANTEAFF. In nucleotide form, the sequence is TGTGCCAGCTCACCCCGGACAGCGAACACTGAAGCTTTCTTT.